The 31 T cell receptor beta chains below all came from one sample that was sequenced in a study of blood T cells in healthy people across ages. With a J-beta primer mix and a sample-barcoded 5' primer, a second PCR ran about 7 to 12 cycles. Using its own MiXCR run on the 5' RACE reads, TCRdb lists one record per CDR3 protein. Among about 1.8 million distinct CDR3 sequences listed, 49% were seen once. The source material was blood. The source is a woman aged 40 to 50 in good health.

The gene calls are TRBV15 and TRBJ2-7; maybe TRBD1 (6 bases). Germline V gene data show CDR1 as LNHNV and CDR2 as YYDKDF (reference sequence). V was clipped by 0 bases and J by 1 base, with 10 bases between them. The CDR3 contains 15 residues. The CDR3 region has the DNA TGTGCCACCAGCAGAGAGGCCAGGGGTTCCTACGAGCAGTACTTC. Protein product: CATSREARGSYEQYF.

This clonotype was counted only a few times. This chain uses TRBV4-3 with TRBJ2-7; possible D gene TRBD1, 5 bases. The germline gives CDR1 LGHNA, CDR2 YSLEER. This CDR3 is 16 amino acids long. V was cut by 0 bases and J by 2 bases, with 14 bases left in between. The CDR3 here is CASSQEPGRATYEQYF. The CDR3 DNA reads TGCGCCAGCAGCCAAGAACCGGGCAGGGCGACCTACGAGCAGTACTTC.

This clonotype was seen more than once but under ten times. The chain's CDR3 is CASSSGTQVNEQFF. CDR3 bases: TGTGCCAGCTCCTCCGGGACGCAAGTCAATGAGCAGTTCTTC. The gene calls are TRBV13 and TRBJ2-1; D possibly matches TRBD1 or TRBD2 (5 bases each). CDR1 PRHDT and CDR2 FYEKMQ come from the germline V gene (reference sequence). The CDR3 covers 14 residues. V lost 8 bases, J lost 6 bases, and 17 bases lay in between.

The chain employs TRBV12-3 or TRBV12-4 and TRBJ1-2, with 10 nucleotides matching TRBD1. Losses at the gene ends were 0 bases for V and 7 bases for J; bases not matched to a gene: 2. The CDR3 contains 14 residues. The CDR3 protein is CASSLADRGFGYTF. The DNA of the CDR3 is TGTGCCAGCAGTTTAGCGGACAGGGGGTTTGGCTACACCTTC.

The CDR3 bases are TGTGCCAGCACTCCAGTGGGGACAGGCTCCTACGAGCAGTACTTC. Residues: CASTPVGTGSYEQYF. The V call is TRBV6-5, the J call TRBJ2-7, with TRBD1 matching 8 bases. J lost 0 bases, V lost 7 bases, and 8 bases had no gene match. Germline V gene lookup returns CDR1 MNHEY and CDR2 SVGAGI. This CDR3 is 15 amino acids long.

This chain links TRBV27 with TRBJ2-2, with D possibly TRBD2 on 6 matching bases. Per germline, CDR1 MNHEY and CDR2 SMNVEV (reference sequence). There are 18 residues in the CDR3. Trimming left V 2 bases short and J 5 bases short, with 21 bases between. CDR3 sequence (DNA): TGTGCCAGCAGTTTACGAGGAGGGTTGGGCGTTCGAACCGGGGAGCTGTTTTTT. Amino acid sequence: CASSLRGGLGVRTGELFF.

In this sample, this clonotype turned up a few times. CDR3: CASSSGRTGRGTDTQYF. CDR3 nucleotide sequence: TGCGCCAGCAGCTCGGGGCGGACAGGGAGAGGCACAGATACGCAGTATTTT. This chain joins TRBV5-1 and TRBJ2-3, with 8 bases identical to TRBD1. The germline gives CDR1 SGHRS, CDR2 YFSETQ. The V and J ends lost 3 bases and 1 base, in that order; junction bases with no gene match: 10. This CDR3 region has 17 residues.

This clonotype showed up many times. The rearrangement joins TRBV7-2 to TRBJ2-7; no clear D gene. The CDR3 is made up of 13 amino acids. Germline assignment: CDR1 SGHTA and CDR2 FQGNSA. Trimming left V 3 bases short and J 6 bases short, with 12 bases between. The CDR3 spells CASSFAGSAEQYF. Written as DNA, the CDR3 is TGTGCCAGCAGCTTTGCTGGTTCGGCCGAGCAGTACTTC.

The CDR3 DNA sequence: TGCAGTGCCATCACGTGGGGGGCAGATACGCAGTATTTT. It codes for CSAITWGADTQYF. The chain employs TRBV20-1 and TRBJ2-3; D perhaps matches TRBD2 (6 bases). CDR3 length: 13 amino acids. The germline V gene encodes CDR1 DFQATT and CDR2 SNEGSKA (reference sequence). V shed 6 bases and J shed 4 bases, with 14 bases lying between them.

The V call is TRBV4-3, the J call TRBJ1-2, with 8 bases that match TRBD1. Germline V CDR1 and CDR2: LGHNA, YSLEER. V gave up 1 base and J gave up 8 bases; unmatched junction bases: 12. The CDR3 is 16 amino acids. DNA for the CDR3: TGCGCCAGCAGCCAAGGAAGAGGCAGGGGGCCCGCCGGCTACACCTTC. It encodes CASSQGRGRGPAGYTF.

The CDR3 loop reads CASGTISGYTF. The CDR3 nucleotides read TGTGCCAGCGGGACCATATCTGGCTACACCTTC. The chain is built from TRBV3-1 and TRBJ1-2, with D possibly TRBD1 on 5 matching bases. The CDR3 has 11 amino acids. V shed 8 bases and J shed 7 bases, with 11 bases lying between them. Germline V gives CDR1 LGHDT, CDR2 YNNKEL (reference sequence).

The chain carries TRBV11-2 and TRBJ2-5; D is unclear. Germline V gene lookup returns CDR1 SGHAT and CDR2 FQNNGV. The CDR3 extends over 15 amino acids. Trimming took off 2 bases at V and 6 bases at J, with 16 bases between the two ends. DNA of the CDR3: TGTGCCAGCAGCTTATCTCAGGCCCTCCGTCAGACCCAGTACTTC. Protein: CASSLSQALRQTQYF.

This clonotype came up a few times. This rearrangement joins TRBV21-1 to TRBJ2-3. TRBV21-1 is described as a pseudogene. CDR3 length: 13 residues. DNA of the CDR3: TGTGCCAGCAGCAAAAAGATGGAAGATACGCAGTATTTT. It translates to CASSKKMEDTQYF.

CDR3 sequence (DNA): TGTGCCAGCAGCTTAGTACGGGGAGAGGGGCAGTTCTTC. Translating gives CASSLVRGEGQFF. V is TRBV11-2 and J is TRBJ2-1; TRBD2 is a possible D gene (5 bases). This CDR3 spans 13 amino acids. Trimming left V 1 base short and J 12 bases short, with 13 bases between. Looked up from germline, CDR1 is SGHAT and CDR2 is FQNNGV. Together with reference TRBV11-2 and TRBJ2-1, the CDR3 gives the full variable domain: EAGVAQSPRYKIIEKRQSVAFWCNPISGHATLYWYQQILGQGPKLLIQFQNNGVVDDSQLPKDRFSAERLKGVDSTLKIQPAKLEDSAVYLCASSLVRGEGQFFGPGTRLTVL.

A note on this clonotype: Mismatch with germline at one junction end may stem from a read error. V gene TRBV9 combines with J gene TRBJ2-5; D is undetermined. From germline, CDR1 is SGDLS and CDR2 YYNGEE. The CDR3 loop spans 14 amino acids. Written as DNA, the CDR3 is TGTGCCAGCAGAGTAGCTTCGACAACAGAGACCCAGTACTTC. Amino acid sequence: CASRVASTTETQYF. Together with reference TRBV9 and TRBJ2-5, the CDR3 gives the full variable domain: DSGVTQTPKHLITATGQRVTLRCSPRSGDLSVYWYQQSLDQGLQFLIQYYNGEERAKGNILERFSAQQFPDLHSELNLSSLELGDSALYFCASRVASTTETQYFGPGTRLLVL.

This clonotype was seen ten or more times. The chain combines TRBV7-2 with TRBJ1-5; tentatively, D is TRBD1 (6 bases). Trimming cost V 5 bases and J 3 bases, with 14 bases left between them. CDR1 and CDR2 (germline): SGHTA, FQGNSA. This CDR3 contains 15 residues. CDR3 DNA: TGTGCCAGCAGCCTACAGGGTTTGGACAATCAGCCCCAGCATTTT. Translation: CASSLQGLDNQPQHF.

There are a few counts of this clonotype. The J gene is TRBJ2-6, the V gene TRBV6-5; possible D gene TRBD2, 6 bases. Trimming left V 5 bases short and J 0 bases short, with 14 bases between. Per germline, CDR1 MNHEY and CDR2 SVGAGI. This CDR3 spans 17 amino acids. The CDR3 DNA reads as TGTGCCAGCAGTCGGGAGTTACCAGGCTCTGGGGCCAACGTCCTGACTTTC. It codes for CASSRELPGSGANVLTF.

This rearrangement joins TRBV6-2 or TRBV6-3 to TRBJ1-6, with D hard to call. Trimming removed 2 bases at V and 8 bases at J, with 13 bases between. Germline-derived CDR1 and CDR2 are MNHEY and SVGEGT. The CDR3 is 15 residues long. The CDR3 coding sequence is TGTGCCAGCAGTTACGGTGAAGGGAACGATTCACCCCTCCACTTT. Its protein product is CASSYGEGNDSPLHF.

This chain links TRBV7-6 with TRBJ2-1, with 9 bases fitting TRBD2. V was clipped by 4 bases and J by 4 bases; unmatched bases: 8. The V gene's germline CDR1 is SGHVS and CDR2 FNYEAQ. CDR3 size: 16 residues. CDR3 nucleotides: TGTGCCAGCAGCTCGGTAGCGGGGGCCCTTTACAATGAGCAGTTCTTC. This encodes CASSSVAGALYNEQFF.

The chain carries TRBV9 and TRBJ2-7; 7 positions agree with TRBD2. The CDR3 is made up of 14 amino acids. J gave up 6 bases and V 0 bases, and 6 bases lay outside the gene matches. The V gene's germline CDR1 is SGDLS and CDR2 YYNGEE. CDR3: CASSVVYTSAEQYF. The CDR3 DNA sequence: TGTGCCAGCAGCGTAGTTTATACTAGCGCCGAGCAGTACTTC.

The genes are TRBV4-3 and TRBJ2-3; 7 nucleotides agree with TRBD1. V shed 3 bases, J shed 5 bases, and the junction held 14 bases outside the gene matches. The CDR3 length is 17 residues. CDR1 LGHNA and CDR2 YSLEER come from the germline V gene. Here the CDR3 reads CASSHLTGTPSRDTQYF. The CDR3 DNA reads TGCGCCAGCAGCCACTTGACAGGGACACCAAGTAGAGATACGCAGTATTTT.

The chain combines TRBV12-3 or TRBV12-4 with TRBJ1-1; no clear D gene. Between the trimmed V and J ends, which lost 5 bases and 11 bases, there was a span of 18 bases. This CDR3 is 13 amino acids long. The CDR3 DNA sequence: TGTGCCAGCAGTCAGCCACCTCCGCCCCTCGCTTTCTTT. Amino acids: CASSQPPPPLAFF.

The table lists this clonotype with a few counts. The gene calls are TRBV5-1 and TRBJ1-4; 10 positions agree with TRBD1. CDR1 and CDR2 (germline): SGHRS, YFSETQ. V was clipped by 0 bases and J by 8 bases; unmatched bases: 7. CDR3 length: 16 residues. CDR3 loop: CASSLVGQGQGEKLFF. CDR3 DNA sequence: TGCGCCAGCAGCTTGGTGGGACAGGGGCAAGGAGAAAAACTGTTTTTT.

The gene calls are TRBV6-5 and TRBJ2-1, with 13 nucleotides matching TRBD2. Germline lookup yields CDR1 MNHEY and CDR2 SVGAGI. V shed 2 bases, J shed 9 bases, and the junction held 4 bases outside the gene matches. This CDR3 is 15 amino acids long. The CDR3 region is CASSYRTSGGREQFF. CDR3 DNA: TGTGCCAGCAGTTACAGGACTAGCGGGGGACGTGAGCAGTTCTTC.

The chain carries TRBV6-2 or TRBV6-3 and TRBJ2-7, with D possibly matching TRBD2 (6 bases). V lost 2 bases, J lost 0 bases, and 11 bases lay in between. The CDR3 length is 15 residues. Germline-derived CDR1 and CDR2 are MNHEY and SVGEGT. Here the CDR3 reads CASSYGGVSSYEQYF. CDR3 DNA: TGTGCCAGCAGTTACGGCGGGGTGAGCTCCTACGAGCAGTACTTC.

The chain combines TRBV27 with TRBJ2-5; the match to TRBD2 covers 8 bases. The CDR3 loop spans 15 amino acids. Per germline, CDR1 MNHEY and CDR2 SMNVEV (reference sequence). With 2 bases clipped from V and 6 bases from J, the junction kept 8 bases outside the gene matches. The CDR3 protein is CASSLTGGGSKTQYF. In nucleotides, the CDR3 is TGTGCCAGCAGTTTAACCGGGGGGGGCTCGAAGACCCAGTACTTC.

This clonotype was found a few times. The chain recombines TRBV7-8 with TRBJ2-7; TRBD1 or TRBD2 may be the D gene (6 bases each). TRBJ2-5 explains the end of the DNA better; the J call may be wrong. CDR1 and CDR2 (germline): SGHVS, FQNEAQ. This CDR3 is built from 14 residues. The CDR3 here is CASSPGANTGTQYF. CDR3 DNA sequence: TGTGCCAGCAGCCCGGGGGCTAACACGGGGACCCAGTACTTC.

The chain carries TRBV4-3 and TRBJ1-2; perhaps TRBD1 as D (5 bases). Looked up from germline, CDR1 is LGHNA and CDR2 is YSLEER. V lost 0 bases and J 5 bases, leaving 19 bases between the germline ends. The CDR3 is made up of 17 amino acids. DNA for the CDR3: TGCGCCAGCAGCCAAGATTATCAGGGAGGCCACAGATATGGCTACACCTTC. Its translation: CASSQDYQGGHRYGYTF.

The V call is TRBV9, the J call TRBJ2-3, with 9 bases that match TRBD2. The CDR3 has 17 residues. CDR1 is SGDLS and CDR2 is YYNGEE in the germline V gene. J lost 0 bases, V lost 3 bases, and 8 bases had no gene match. The CDR3, as DNA: TGTGCCAGCAGCGCTTGGGGGACTAGCCGAAGCACAGATACGCAGTATTTT. This codes for CASSAWGTSRSTDTQYF.

This clonotype turned up a few times. This sequence joins TRBV6-5 and TRBJ2-7; possibly TRBD1 for D (6 bases). Germline V gene lookup returns CDR1 MNHEY and CDR2 SVGAGI. The CDR3 loop spans 15 amino acids. V was shortened by 0 bases and J by 1 base, with 10 bases between the two germline ends. CDR3 in amino acids: CASSYSNQGSYEQYF. The CDR3 coding sequence is TGTGCCAGCAGTTACTCCAATCAGGGGTCCTACGAGCAGTACTTC.

This chain connects TRBV6-5 to TRBJ2-1; tentatively, D is TRBD1 (8 bases). Germline CDR1 reads MNHEY; CDR2 reads SVGAGI. The CDR3 runs 16 residues. Deletions cut 5 bases from V and 5 bases from J, with 19 bases between. The CDR3 bases are TGTGCCAGCAGTGCCAACAGGGGGAGGGCCCACAATGAGCAGTTCTTC. Translated: CASSANRGRAHNEQFF.